This T cell receptor (beta chain) comes out of a study of shared clonotypes between healthy human individuals. About this clone itself: The antigen is unknown.

General study results and limits: Only a few donors were included, so the genetic and exposure-history diversity represented was limited. Clonotype sharing levels among donors were expected to vary with sequencing depth. Sample collection involved blood only; tissue repertoires are likely different.

Germline V gene sequence: CDR1 SGHRS, CDR2 YFSETQ. This CDR3 spans 16 amino acids. Trimming took 6 bases from V and 4 from J; bases not matched to a gene: 14. Once extracted for a subset, genomic DNA was divided evenly among several immunoSEQ plates. The assay was immunoSEQ multiplex PCR, and TCRdb's table has in-frame clones only and misses some. In the table there are about 560,000 clones, roughly four fifths of which are singletons. This chain uses TRBV5-1 with TRBJ1-1, with 8 bases identical to TRBD1. Sequenced sample: PBMCs. This clonotype was sampled from a woman between 40 and 55 years old in good health. Some clones in this sample may be carry-over from other donors' samples. In DNA form, the CDR3 reads TGCGCCAGCAACCAGGGGGCCCATAGTGGGGGCACTGAAGCTTTCTTT. It encodes CASNQGAHSGGTEAFF.